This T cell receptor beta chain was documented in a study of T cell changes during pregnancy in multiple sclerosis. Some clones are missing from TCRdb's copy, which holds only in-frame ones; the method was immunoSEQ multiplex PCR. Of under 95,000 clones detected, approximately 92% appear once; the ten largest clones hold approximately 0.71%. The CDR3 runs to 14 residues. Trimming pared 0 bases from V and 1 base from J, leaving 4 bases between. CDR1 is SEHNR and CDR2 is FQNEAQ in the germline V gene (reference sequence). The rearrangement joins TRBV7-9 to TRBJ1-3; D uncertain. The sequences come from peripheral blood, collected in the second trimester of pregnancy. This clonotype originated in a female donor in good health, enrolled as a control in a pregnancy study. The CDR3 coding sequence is TGTGCCAGCAGCTTAGCCATGTCTGGAAACACCATATATTTT. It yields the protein CASSLAMSGNTIYF.